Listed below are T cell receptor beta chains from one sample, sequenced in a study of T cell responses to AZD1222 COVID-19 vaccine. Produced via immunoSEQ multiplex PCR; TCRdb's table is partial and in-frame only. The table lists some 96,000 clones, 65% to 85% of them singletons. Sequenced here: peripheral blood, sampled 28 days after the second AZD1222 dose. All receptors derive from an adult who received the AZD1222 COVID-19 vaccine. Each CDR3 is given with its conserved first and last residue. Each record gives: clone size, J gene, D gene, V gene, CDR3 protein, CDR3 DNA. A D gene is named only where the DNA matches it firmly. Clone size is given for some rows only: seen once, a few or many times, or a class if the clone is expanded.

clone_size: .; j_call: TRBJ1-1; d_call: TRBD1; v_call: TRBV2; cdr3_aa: CASSKPDRVYTEAFF; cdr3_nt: TGTGCCAGCAGTAAGCCGGACAGGGTGTACACTGAAGCTTTCTTT
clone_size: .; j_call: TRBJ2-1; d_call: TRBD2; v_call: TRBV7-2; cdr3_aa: CASSSSGGSYNEQFF; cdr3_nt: TGTGCCAGCAGCTCAAGCGGGGGATCCTACAATGAGCAGTTCTTC
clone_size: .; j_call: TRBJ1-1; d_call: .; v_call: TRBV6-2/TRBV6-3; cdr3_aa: CASTPGQGIKTMNTEAFF; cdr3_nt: TGTGCCAGCACCCCGGGGCAGGGGATTAAAACAATGAACACTGAAGCTTTCTTT
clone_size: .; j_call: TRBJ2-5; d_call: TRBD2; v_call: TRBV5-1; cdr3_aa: CASSMGLAEETQYF; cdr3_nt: TGCGCCAGCAGCATGGGACTAGCAGAGGAGACCCAGTACTTC
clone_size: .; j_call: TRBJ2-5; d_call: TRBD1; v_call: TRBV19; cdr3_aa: CASSSRQGARETQYF; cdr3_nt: TGTGCCAGTAGTTCCCGACAGGGGGCGAGGGAGACCCAGTACTTC
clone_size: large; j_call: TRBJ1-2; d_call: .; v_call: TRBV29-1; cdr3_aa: CSVAVGGDQGYTF; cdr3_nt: TGCAGCGTTGCAGTTGGGGGGGATCAGGGCTACACCTTC
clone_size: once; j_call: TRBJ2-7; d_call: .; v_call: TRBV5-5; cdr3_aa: CASSLGFIYEQYF; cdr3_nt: TGTGCCAGCAGCTTGGGCTTCATCTACGAGCAGTACTTC
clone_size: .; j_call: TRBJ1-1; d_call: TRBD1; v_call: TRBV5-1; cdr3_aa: CASIPGPQGGRAEAFF; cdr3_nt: TGCGCCAGCATCCCGGGACCCCAGGGGGGTAGGGCTGAAGCTTTCTTT
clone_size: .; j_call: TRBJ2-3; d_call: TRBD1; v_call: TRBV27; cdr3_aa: CASSTRGGPDTQYF; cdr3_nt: TGTGCCAGCAGTACCAGAGGGGGCCCAGATACGCAGTATTTT
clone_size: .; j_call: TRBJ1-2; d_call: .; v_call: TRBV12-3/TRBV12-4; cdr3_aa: CASSLRGPAGYTF; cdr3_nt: TGTGCCAGCAGTTTACGAGGGCCAGCTGGCTACACCTTC
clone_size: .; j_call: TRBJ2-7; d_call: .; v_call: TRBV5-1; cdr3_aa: CASSRVFGGISYEQYF; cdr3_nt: TGCGCCAGCAGTCGGGTATTCGGGGGCATCTCCTACGAGCAGTACTTC
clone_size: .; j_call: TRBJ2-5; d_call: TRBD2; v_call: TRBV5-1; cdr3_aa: CASSLGTSGREETQYF; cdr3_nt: TGCGCCAGCAGCCTCGGGACTAGCGGGAGGGAAGAGACCCAGTACTTC
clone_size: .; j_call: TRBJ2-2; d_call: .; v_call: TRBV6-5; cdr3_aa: CASSYSARQGLGELFF; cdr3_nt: TGTGCCAGCAGTTACTCAGCCCGGCAGGGTCTCGGGGAGCTGTTTTTT
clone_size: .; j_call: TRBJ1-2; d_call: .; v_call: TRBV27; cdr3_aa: CASRRGGRGGDGYTF; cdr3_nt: TGTGCCAGCAGGAGGGGGGGCAGGGGAGGCGATGGCTACACCTTC
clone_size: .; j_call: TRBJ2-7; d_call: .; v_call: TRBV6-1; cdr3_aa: CASSEAQGISYEQYF; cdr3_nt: TGTGCCAGCAGTGAAGCTCAGGGGATTTCCTACGAGCAGTACTTC
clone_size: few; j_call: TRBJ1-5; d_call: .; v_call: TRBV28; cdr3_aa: CASSSGTEYQPQHF; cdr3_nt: TGTGCCAGCAGTTCCGGGACGGAATATCAGCCCCAGCATTTT
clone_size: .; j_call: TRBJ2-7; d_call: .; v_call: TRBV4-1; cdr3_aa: CASSQDVRGPGGEQYF; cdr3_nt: TGCGCCAGCAGCCAAGATGTGAGGGGGCCGGGAGGCGAGCAGTACTTC
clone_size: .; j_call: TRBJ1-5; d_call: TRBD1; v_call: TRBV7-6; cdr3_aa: CASSGTEDQPQHF; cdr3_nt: TGTGCCAGCAGTGGGACAGAAGATCAGCCCCAGCATTTT
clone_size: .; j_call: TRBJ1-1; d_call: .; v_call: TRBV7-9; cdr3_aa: CASSPQGRGTEAFF; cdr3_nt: TGTGCCAGCAGCCCTCAGGGACGGGGCACTGAAGCTTTCTTT
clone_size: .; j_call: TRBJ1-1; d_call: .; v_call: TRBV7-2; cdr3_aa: CASSLVTGTAEAFF; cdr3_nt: TGTGCCAGCAGCTTAGTAACAGGGACGGCTGAAGCTTTCTTT
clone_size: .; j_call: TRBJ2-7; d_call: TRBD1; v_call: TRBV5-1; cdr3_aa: CASSLGGTGGLYEQYF; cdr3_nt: TGCGCCAGCAGCTTGGGAGGGACAGGGGGCCTTTACGAGCAGTACTTC
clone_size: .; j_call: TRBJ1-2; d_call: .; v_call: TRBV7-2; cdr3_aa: CASSLDGTTNYGYTF; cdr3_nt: TGTGCCAGCAGCTTAGATGGGACGACTAACTATGGCTACACCTTC
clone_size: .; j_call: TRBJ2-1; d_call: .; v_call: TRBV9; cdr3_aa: CASSRPRAGEQFF; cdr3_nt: TGTGCCAGCAGCCGTCCCCGGGCTGGTGAGCAGTTCTTC
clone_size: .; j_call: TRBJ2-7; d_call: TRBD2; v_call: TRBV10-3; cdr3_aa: CAISGRQRGTSGSGSYEQYF; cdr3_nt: TGTGCCATCAGTGGCCGCCAACGAGGGACTAGCGGGAGTGGATCCTACGAGCAGTACTTC
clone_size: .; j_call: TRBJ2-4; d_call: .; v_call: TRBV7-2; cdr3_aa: CASSLALGAENIQYF; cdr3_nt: TGTGCCAGCAGCTTAGCACTGGGGGCGGAGAACATTCAGTACTTC
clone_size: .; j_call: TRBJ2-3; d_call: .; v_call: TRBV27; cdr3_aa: CASTGATNSTDTQYF; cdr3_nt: TGTGCCAGCACGGGGGCCACTAATTCCACAGATACGCAGTATTTT
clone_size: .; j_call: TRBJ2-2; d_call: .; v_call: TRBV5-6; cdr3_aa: CASSWGNTGELFF; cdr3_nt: TGTGCCAGCAGCTGGGGGAACACCGGGGAGCTGTTTTTT
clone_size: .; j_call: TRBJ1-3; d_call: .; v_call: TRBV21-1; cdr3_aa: CASSAPEQAALSGNTIYF; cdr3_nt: TGTGCCAGCAGCGCCCCTGAGCAGGCCGCGTTGTCTGGAAACACCATATATTTT
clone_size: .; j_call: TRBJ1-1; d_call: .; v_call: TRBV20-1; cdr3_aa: CSAAEGRAFF; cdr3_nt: TGCAGTGCTGCCGAAGGTAGAGCTTTCTTT
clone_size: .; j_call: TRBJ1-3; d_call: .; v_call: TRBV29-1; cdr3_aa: CSVEDGGQGNSGNTIYF; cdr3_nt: TGCAGCGTTGAAGACGGCGGGCAGGGAAACTCTGGAAACACCATATATTTT
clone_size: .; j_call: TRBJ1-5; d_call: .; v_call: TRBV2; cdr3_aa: CASSEKGRGPQHF; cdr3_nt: TGTGCCAGCAGTGAGAAGGGTAGAGGACCCCAGCATTTT
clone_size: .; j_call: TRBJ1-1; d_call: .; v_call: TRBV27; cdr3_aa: CASSAWGLNTEAFF; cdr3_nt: TGTGCCAGCAGCGCGTGGGGCTTGAACACTGAAGCTTTCTTT
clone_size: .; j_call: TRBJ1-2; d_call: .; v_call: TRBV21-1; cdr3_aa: CASSPRGRSHGGGYTF; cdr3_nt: TGTGCCAGCAGCCCCCGGGGCAGGTCCCACGGGGGAGGCTACACCTTC